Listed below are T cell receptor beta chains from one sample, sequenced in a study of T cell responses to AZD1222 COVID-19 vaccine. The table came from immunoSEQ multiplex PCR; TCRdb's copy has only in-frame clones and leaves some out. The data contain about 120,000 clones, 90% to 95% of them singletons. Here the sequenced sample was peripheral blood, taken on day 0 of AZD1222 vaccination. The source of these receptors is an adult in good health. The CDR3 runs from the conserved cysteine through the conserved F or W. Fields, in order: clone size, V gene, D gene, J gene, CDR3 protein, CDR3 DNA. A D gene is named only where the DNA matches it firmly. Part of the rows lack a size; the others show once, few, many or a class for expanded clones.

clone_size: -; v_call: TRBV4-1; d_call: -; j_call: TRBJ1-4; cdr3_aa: CASSQEGHLNEKLFF; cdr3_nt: TGCGCCAGCAGCCAAGAGGGCCATCTTAATGAAAAACTGTTTTTT
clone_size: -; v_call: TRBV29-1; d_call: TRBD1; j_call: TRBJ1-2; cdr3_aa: CSVVGTGKGYGYTF; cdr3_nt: TGCAGCGTTGTCGGGACAGGGAAGGGCTATGGCTACACCTTC
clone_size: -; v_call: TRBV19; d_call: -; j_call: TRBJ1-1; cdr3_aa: CASSNEGYTEAFF; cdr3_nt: TGTGCCAGTAGTAACGAGGGTTACACTGAAGCTTTCTTT
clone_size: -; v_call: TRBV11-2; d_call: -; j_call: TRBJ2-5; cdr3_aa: CASSTGGETQYF; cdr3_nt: TGTGCCAGCTCCACAGGAGGAGAGACCCAGTACTTC
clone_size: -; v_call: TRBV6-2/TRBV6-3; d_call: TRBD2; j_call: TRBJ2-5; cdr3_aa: CASSYPGRGETQYF; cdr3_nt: TGTGCCAGCAGTTACCCCGGGAGGGGGGAGACCCAGTACTTC
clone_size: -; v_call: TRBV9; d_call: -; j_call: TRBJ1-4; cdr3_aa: CASSVGNSRNEKLFF; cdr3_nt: TGTGCCAGCAGCGTAGGGAACAGCAGAAATGAAAAACTGTTTTTT
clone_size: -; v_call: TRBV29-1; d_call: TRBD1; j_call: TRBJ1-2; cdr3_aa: CSVVDRGVGYTF; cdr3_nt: TGCAGCGTCGTGGACAGGGGAGTTGGCTACACCTTC
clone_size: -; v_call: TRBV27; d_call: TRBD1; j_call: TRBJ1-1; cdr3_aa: CASAGGVYGDEAFF; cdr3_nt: TGTGCCAGCGCAGGGGGGGTTTACGGCGATGAAGCTTTCTTT
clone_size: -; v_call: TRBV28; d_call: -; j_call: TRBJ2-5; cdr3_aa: CASSQGREKTQYF; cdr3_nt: TGTGCCAGCAGTCAGGGGAGGGAGAAGACCCAGTACTTC
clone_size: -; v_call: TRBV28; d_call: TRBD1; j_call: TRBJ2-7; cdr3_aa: CASSFPGGLNYEQYF; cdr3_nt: TGTGCCAGCAGTTTTCCAGGGGGCTTAAACTACGAGCAGTACTTC
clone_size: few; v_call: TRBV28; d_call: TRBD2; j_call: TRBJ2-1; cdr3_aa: CASSPGGWSGSYNEQFF; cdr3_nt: TGTGCCAGCAGTCCCGGGGGGTGGTCGGGCTCCTACAATGAGCAGTTCTTC
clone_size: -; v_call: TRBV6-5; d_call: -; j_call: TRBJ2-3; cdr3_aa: CASSYSGLQVTQYF; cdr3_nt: TGTGCCAGCAGTTACTCAGGACTTCAAGTTACGCAGTATTTT
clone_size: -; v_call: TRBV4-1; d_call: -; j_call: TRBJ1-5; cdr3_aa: CASSQGTQPQHF; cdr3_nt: TGCGCCAGCAGCCAGGGGACTCAGCCCCAGCATTTT